This record covers a single T cell receptor (beta chain). The sample is drawn from a study of blood T cell repertoires in COVID-19. Study-wide background: The study drew acute and convalescent COVID-19 samples from the United States, Italy and Spain. The cDNA or gDNA used as material had been derived from T cells, B-cell-depleted T cells, or PBMCs.

The authors' processing: Estimates of nucleated cell counts were drawn from the amplification of reference gene primers. Sequencing was performed with immunoSEQ multiplex PCR; in TCRdb, only in-frame clones are kept and a portion is missing. From that table come the V and J calls and clone size; the DNA was used to work out D and trimming. This sample has about 170,000 clones, with just under 95% found just once. In germline, CDR1 is SEHNR, CDR2 FQNEAQ (reference sequence). Trimming took 2 bases from V and 1 from J; bases not matched to a gene: 10. The CDR3 extends over 18 amino acids. The sequence derives from a woman in her forties or fifties with acute or convalescent COVID-19. The sample was peripheral blood. The chain employs TRBV7-9 and TRBJ2-5, with 10 bases lining up with TRBD2. CDR3 sequence reads: CASSLRLRLAGVQETQYF. CDR3 in DNA: TGTGCCAGCAGCTTAAGGTTGCGTCTAGCGGGAGTCCAAGAGACCCAGTACTTC.